These 28 T cell receptor beta chains share one sample of origin, sequenced in a study of blood T cell repertoires in COVID-19 (TCRdb year 2020). Libraries came from the immunoSEQ multiplex PCR assay. The table comes from immuneACCESS by way of TCRdb, which keeps in-frame sequences with V and J called. Part of the clones is missing from these tables; in studies checked, under half for an unresolved V gene and the rest for unknown reasons. Present in this sample are some 200,000 clones, roughly 87% of which were seen just once. Clones ranked in the top ten supply about an eighth of the sample. Sequenced input: peripheral blood. All receptors come from a woman aged 18-29 years who had recovered from COVID-19.

V and J are TRBV4-1 and TRBJ2-2, with 16 bases that match TRBD2. This CDR3 spans 19 amino acids. From germline, CDR1 is MGHRA and CDR2 YSYEKL. Trimming at V came to 6 bases and at J to 7 bases, leaving 14 bases not matched to a gene. CDR3 amino acids: CASRPIPGLAGGPGGELFF. In nucleotides, the CDR3 is TGCGCCAGCAGACCTATTCCGGGACTAGCGGGAGGGCCAGGCGGGGAGCTGTTTTTT.

V gene TRBV5-4 combines with J gene TRBJ2-3, with 8 bases aligning to TRBD2. Germline CDR1 SGHNT, CDR2 YYREEE (reference sequence). CDR3 length equals 15 residues. Unmatched junction bases numbered 4, after V lost 0 bases and J lost 4 bases. The CDR3 DNA reads TGTGCCAGCAGCTTGGCCAGCGGGAGCTCAGATACGCAGTATTTT. It is translated as CASSLASGSSDTQYF.

The chain employs TRBV7-2 and TRBJ1-6; D is possibly TRBD1 (6 bases). The CDR3 covers 14 residues. Trimming stripped 5 bases from V and 6 bases from J, with 11 bases between. CDR1 SGHTA and CDR2 FQGNSA come from the germline V gene. CDR3 protein: CASSEGQFNSPLHF. In DNA form, the CDR3 reads TGTGCCAGCAGCGAAGGACAGTTTAATTCACCCCTCCACTTT.

The chain employs TRBV7-3 and TRBJ2-1; 7 bases are a match to TRBD1. The germline CDR1 and CDR2 sequences are SGHTA and FQGTGA. The CDR3 loop spans 15 amino acids. Unmatched junction bases numbered 4, after V lost 3 bases and J lost 2 bases. The CDR3 protein is CASSFFGTAYNEQFF. DNA for the CDR3: TGTGCCAGCAGCTTTTTTGGGACAGCCTACAATGAGCAGTTCTTC.

The rearrangement links TRBV5-1 to TRBJ1-4; the D is unclear. Germline CDR1 is SGHRS and CDR2 is YFSETQ. V was pared by 4 bases and J by 4 bases, with 17 bases between. This CDR3 spans 16 amino acids. CDR3 sequence reads: CASSRNQDTLNEKLFF. The CDR3 nucleotides read TGCGCCAGCAGCCGAAATCAAGACACCCTTAATGAAAAACTGTTTTTT. Full variable domain (remainder filled in from reference TRBV5-1 and TRBJ1-4): KAGVTQTPRYLIKTRGQQVTLSCSPISGHRSVSWYQQTPGQGLQFLFEYFSETQRNKGNFPGRFSGRQFSNSRSEMNVSTLELGDSALYLCASSRNQDTLNEKLFFGSGTQLSVL.

J is TRBJ2-7 and V is TRBV18; TRBD1 aligns across 8 bases. This CDR3 has 16 amino acids. V shed 2 bases and J 3 bases; nucleotides not matched to a gene: 9. In germline, CDR1 is KGHSH, CDR2 LQKENI. CDR3 nucleotides: TGTGCCAGCTCACCAGTCGACAGGGGCGGTAACTACGAGCAGTACTTC. Amino acid sequence: CASSPVDRGGNYEQYF.

The chain employs TRBV9 and TRBJ1-1; possible D gene TRBD1, 6 bases. CDR1 SGDLS and CDR2 YYNGEE come from the germline V gene. CDR3 length: 16 residues. The V end was cut by 3 bases, the J end by 0 bases, with 15 bases between. CDR3 in DNA: TGTGCCAGCAGCGGCCCCATTCAGGGGATGAACACTGAAGCTTTCTTT. This codes for CASSGPIQGMNTEAFF.

The chain links TRBV19 to TRBJ1-3; D is ambiguous. Germline V gene data show CDR1 as LNHDA and CDR2 as SQIVND (reference sequence). Trimming left V 1 base short and J 0 bases short, with 7 bases between. The CDR3 length is 15 residues. The CDR3 sequence is CASSIGRASGNTIYF. The CDR3 region has the DNA TGTGCCAGTAGTATAGGGCGGGCCTCTGGAAACACCATATATTTT.

The chain combines TRBV28 with TRBJ1-6; 9 positions agree with TRBD1. The CDR3 consists of 16 residues. Germline assignment: CDR1 MDHEN and CDR2 SYDVKM. Losses at the gene ends were 6 bases for V and 4 bases for J; bases not matched to a gene: 7. In DNA, the CDR3 is TGTGCCAGCAGCCCACAGGGGGCGGGTTATAATTCACCCCTCCACTTT. Protein product: CASSPQGAGYNSPLHF.

As for this clone: At the DNA level, this CDR3 is encoded by other sequences in the same sample as well. V usage is TRBV20-1 and J usage is TRBJ2-1; a weak D match, TRBD1 (5 bases). CDR1 DFQATT and CDR2 SNEGSKA come from the germline V gene (reference sequence). CDR3 size: 11 residues. V lost 1 base and J lost 8, with 6 bases in between. The chain's CDR3 is CSARGGHEQFF. For the CDR3, the DNA is TGCAGTGCTAGAGGGGGCCATGAGCAGTTCTTC.

The rearrangement links TRBV10-3 to TRBJ2-1; 7 bases line up with TRBD1. This CDR3 contains 14 residues. V shed 4 bases and J 8 bases; nucleotides not matched to a gene: 8. CDR1 is ENHRY and CDR2 is SYGVKD in the germline V gene. CDR3 DNA: TGTGCCATCAGTGGAACCGGGACAGTTTATGAGCAGTTCTTC. Its translation: CAISGTGTVYEQFF.

The rearrangement joins TRBV15 to TRBJ2-2, with D possibly being TRBD1 or TRBD2 (6 bases each). The V end was cut by 5 bases, the J end by 5 bases, with 15 bases between. Per germline, CDR1 LNHNV and CDR2 YYDKDF (reference sequence). The CDR3 sequence is 15 residues long. CDR3 DNA: TGTGCCACCAGCGGAGGGGGACAAAAAACCGGGGAGCTGTTTTTT. Residues: CATSGGGQKTGELFF.

The genes are TRBV19 and TRBJ2-2, with 11 bases matching TRBD1. CDR3 length: 15 amino acids. V shed 5 bases and J 6 bases; nucleotides not matched to a gene: 5. CDR1 and CDR2 (germline): LNHDA, SQIVND (reference sequence). The CDR3 sequence: CASSLDRGLSGELFF. The CDR3 DNA reads TGTGCCAGTAGTCTGGACAGGGGGCTGTCCGGGGAGCTGTTTTTT.

The rearrangement links TRBV5-4 to TRBJ1-4; TRBD1 is a possible D gene (5 bases). There are 14 residues in the CDR3. V was clipped by 0 bases and J by 6 bases, with 9 bases between them. The germline gives CDR1 SGHNT, CDR2 YYREEE (reference sequence). The DNA for the CDR3 is TGTGCCAGCAGCTTGGGACAGCTCGATGAAAAACTGTTTTTT. Residues: CASSLGQLDEKLFF.

The chain combines TRBV10-1 with TRBJ2-3; D perhaps matches TRBD2 (5 bases). V gave up 0 bases and J gave up 7 bases, with 14 bases separating them. Per the germline V gene, CDR1 is WNHNN and CDR2 is SYGVQD (reference sequence). This CDR3 contains 15 residues. CDR3 protein: CASSESGVPPNTQYF. CDR3 DNA: TGCGCCAGCAGTGAGTCGGGAGTCCCCCCAAATACGCAGTATTTT.

DNA for the CDR3: TGTGCCAGCAGCCTCGGGGTTAGCGGGGGCCTAACCTACAATGAGCAGTTCTTC. Translating it yields CASSLGVSGGLTYNEQFF. V gene TRBV7-6 combines with J gene TRBJ2-1; 9 positions match TRBD2. The CDR3 runs 18 residues. Germline assignment: CDR1 SGHVS and CDR2 FNYEAQ. J was trimmed by 2 bases and V by 5 bases; bases with no gene match: 13.

The chain carries TRBV20-1 and TRBJ2-7; D possibly corresponds to TRBD1 (5 bases). This CDR3 spans 12 amino acids. The germline V gene encodes CDR1 DFQATT and CDR2 SNEGSKA (reference sequence). Trimming pared 4 bases from V and 0 bases from J, leaving 7 bases between. Here the CDR3 reads CSATDSSYEQYF. Written as DNA, the CDR3 is TGCAGTGCTACTGACAGCTCCTACGAGCAGTACTTC.

This chain connects TRBV5-8 to TRBJ2-5, with TRBD2 matching 9 bases. The CDR3 length is 15 residues. With V trimmed by 1 base and J by 5 bases, 6 bases remained unmatched. The germline V gene has CDR1 SGHTS and CDR2 YDEGEE. In DNA form, the CDR3 reads TGTGCCAGCAGCTTGAAGGTAGCGGGAGTTGAGACCCAGTACTTC. It encodes CASSLKVAGVETQYF.

This chain links TRBV29-1 with TRBJ1-2, with 10 bases fitting TRBD1. The CDR3 consists of 14 residues. V was pared by 4 bases and J by 4 bases, with 6 bases of the junction left unmatched. Germline loops: CDR1 SQVTM, CDR2 ANQGSEA. CDR3: CSVVETGGSYGYTF. CDR3 DNA sequence: TGCAGCGTTGTGGAGACAGGGGGCAGCTATGGCTACACCTTC.

This chain joins TRBV5-5 and TRBJ2-7; possibly TRBD1 for D (5 bases). V was cut by 7 bases and J by 6 bases, with 20 bases left in between. CDR1 and CDR2 from the germline V gene are SGHKS and YYEKEE (reference sequence). The CDR3 runs to 14 residues. CDR3 protein: CASSIEAGFGEQYF. CDR3 bases: TGTGCCAGCTCAATTGAGGCAGGGTTTGGCGAGCAGTACTTC.

This chain links TRBV4-1 with TRBJ2-7; D might be TRBD1 (6 bases). Trimming removed 3 bases from V and 4 bases from J, with 16 bases in between. Germline lookup yields CDR1 MGHRA and CDR2 YSYEKL. The CDR3 loop spans 15 amino acids. DNA for the CDR3: TGCGCCAGCAGCCAGCTCCGGGACACCGGTTACGAGCAGTACTTC. This encodes CASSQLRDTGYEQYF.

CDR3 coding DNA: TGTGCCAGTAGTATAATGTTAGACGCCAGGGTAGCCTACGAGCAGTACTTC. Its translation is CASSIMLDARVAYEQYF. The genes are TRBV19 and TRBJ2-7; maybe TRBD1 (5 bases). Trimming removed 2 bases at V and 2 bases at J, with 19 bases between. This CDR3 contains 17 residues. Germline-derived CDR1 and CDR2 are LNHDA and SQIVND (reference sequence). Filled out from reference TRBV19 and TRBJ2-7, the complete variable domain reads DGGITQSPKYLFRKEGQNVTLSCEQNLNHDAMYWYRQDPGQGLRLIYYSQIVNDFQKGDIAEGYSVSREKKESFPLTVTSAQKNPTAFYLCASSIMLDARVAYEQYFGPGTRLTVT.

V is TRBV5-4 and J is TRBJ2-1; 8 bases map to TRBD2. The junction had 2 bases not matched to a gene; V was cut back by 0 bases and J by 3 bases. Germline V gene sequence: CDR1 SGHNT, CDR2 YYREEE (reference sequence). CDR3 size: 15 residues. CDR3 residues: CASSLVSGGYNEQFF. CDR3 bases: TGTGCCAGCAGCTTGGTGAGCGGGGGCTACAATGAGCAGTTCTTC.

The sample holds one count of this clone. The chain couples TRBV5-4 to TRBJ2-5; possibly TRBD1 for D (6 bases). This CDR3 region has 14 residues. Germline CDR1 and CDR2: SGHNT and YYREEE (reference sequence). V was pared by 0 bases and J by 2 bases, with 8 bases between. The CDR3 protein is CASSLGTDQETQYF. The CDR3 DNA sequence: TGTGCCAGCAGCTTGGGGACAGATCAAGAGACCCAGTACTTC.

The chain joins TRBV5-1 to TRBJ1-6; the D is unclear. The CDR3 is 17 amino acids. The ends were cut back, 0 bases at V and 7 bases at J, with 17 bases in the middle. Germline V gene data show CDR1 as SGHRS and CDR2 as YFSETQ. In DNA, the CDR3 is TGCGCCAGCAGCTTGGACCCACCGGGAGGTTCAAATTCACCCCTCCACTTT. The encoded protein is CASSLDPPGGSNSPLHF.

CDR3 amino acids: CASSQSPGTVGAEAFF. DNA for the CDR3: TGCGCCAGCAGTCAGTCGCCGGGGACAGTCGGGGCTGAAGCTTTCTTT. The genes are TRBV5-1 and TRBJ1-1; 7 bases are a match to TRBD1. Trimming cost V 5 bases and J 6 bases; bases outside gene matches: 16. The germline V gene encodes CDR1 SGHRS and CDR2 YFSETQ. CDR3 length: 16 amino acids.

This chain connects TRBV6-5 to TRBJ1-1; D is undetermined. The V end lost 1 base, the J end lost 2 bases, and 8 bases lay between the germline ends. This CDR3 has 14 residues. Germline CDR1 is MNHEY and CDR2 is SVGAGI. The CDR3 nucleotides read TGTGCCAGCAGTTACTTGTTAGCCAACACTGAAGCTTTCTTT. Its protein product is CASSYLLANTEAFF.

This clone was recorded a few times. The rearrangement uses TRBV10-3 and TRBJ1-1; perhaps TRBD1 as D (6 bases). Trimming took off 0 bases at V and 1 base at J, with 12 bases between the two ends. This CDR3 contains 16 residues. Germline CDR1 ENHRY, CDR2 SYGVKD. For the CDR3, the DNA is TGTGCCATCAGTGAGTCAACGGGACACACGAACACTGAAGCTTTCTTT. Protein product: CAISESTGHTNTEAFF.